This T cell receptor beta chain was sequenced for a study of Ad26.COV2.S vaccination and SARS-CoV-2 variants. Points from the study as a whole: Placebo recipients trailed vaccine recipients in spike-specific TCR breadth. Total T cell responses, in the TCR breadth and depth analyses, may have been underestimated. Non-spike TCR breadth showed similarity between vaccine and placebo recipients. Considerable breadth of spike-specific CD8+ and CD4+ T cell responses has reportedly been documented following vaccination.

In this sample, this clone turned up once. What it binds is not known. Germline loops: CDR1 MNHNS, CDR2 SASEGT. Trimming cost V 2 bases and J 0 bases, with 11 bases left between them. The CDR3 consists of 16 residues. Repertoires were generated with immunoSEQ multiplex PCR, while TCRdb's copy carries only in-frame clones and drops some. The sample lists hundreds of thousands of clones; approximately 90% were seen once. The sequences come from peripheral blood, collected after recovery from COVID-19. This clonotype was sampled from a human donor who had recovered from COVID-19. The V call is TRBV6-1, the J call TRBJ1-5; no definite D call. The CDR3 here is CASSEKSVYSNQPQHF. CDR3 DNA sequence: TGTGCCAGCAGTGAAAAGTCCGTCTATAGCAATCAGCCCCAGCATTTT.